The T cell receptor (beta chain) under discussion was sequenced for a study of cytomegalovirus exposure and HLA in healthy donors. About the research overall: Later analysis reported that the roughly 120 validation repertoires shared the platform of the 600 to 750 first-cohort repertoires. Study-level findings and limits: The study put roughly 160 TCR beta chains on its list as cytomegalovirus-associated.

The roughly 120-subject validation cohort, separate from the roughly 670-subject first cohort, included the donors. The repertoire was sequenced with immunoSEQ multiplex PCR; TCRdb's copy has only in-frame clones and lacks some. The table lists about 260,000 clones, around 91% of them singletons. As to this clone: Its antigen is still unknown.

The length of the CDR3 is 13 residues. Losses at the gene ends were 6 bases for V and 11 bases for J; bases not matched to a gene: 8. Germline V gives CDR1 MNHEY, CDR2 SMNVEV (reference sequence). This sequence originates from a young woman in good health and CMV-seronegative. This chain connects TRBV27 to TRBJ2-1; TRBD2 agrees at 9 bases. Specimen: PBMCs. Here the CDR3 reads CASSSRGGSQQFF. In DNA, the CDR3 is TGTGCCAGCAGCTCGCGGGGGGGATCCCAGCAGTTCTTC.